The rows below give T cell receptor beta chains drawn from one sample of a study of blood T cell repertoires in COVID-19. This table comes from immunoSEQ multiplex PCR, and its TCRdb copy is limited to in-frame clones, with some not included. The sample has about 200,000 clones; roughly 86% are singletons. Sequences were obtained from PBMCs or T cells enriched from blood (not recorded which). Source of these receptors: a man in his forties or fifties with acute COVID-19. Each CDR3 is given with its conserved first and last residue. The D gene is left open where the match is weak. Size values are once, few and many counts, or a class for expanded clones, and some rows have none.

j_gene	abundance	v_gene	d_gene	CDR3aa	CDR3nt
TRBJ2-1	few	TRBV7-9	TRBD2	CASSLARLAGANEQFF	TGTGCCAGCAGCTTAGCGAGGCTAGCGGGAGCCAATGAGCAGTTCTTC
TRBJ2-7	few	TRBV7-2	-	CASSIPIGEQYF	TGTGCCAGCAGTATCCCTATCGGCGAGCAGTACTTC
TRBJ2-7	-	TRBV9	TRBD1	CASSALGTESYEQYF	TGTGCCAGCAGCGCCCTTGGGACAGAGTCTTACGAGCAGTACTTC
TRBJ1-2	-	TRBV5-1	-	CASSLERNYGYTF	TGCGCCAGCAGCCTGGAGCGGAACTATGGCTACACCTTC
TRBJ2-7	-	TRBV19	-	CASSIGVRYEQYF	TGTGCCAGTAGTATCGGAGTTCGCTACGAGCAGTACTTC
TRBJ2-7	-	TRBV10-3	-	CAISPDRYLREQYF	TGTGCCATCAGCCCTGACAGGTATCTCCGCGAGCAGTACTTC
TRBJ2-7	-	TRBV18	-	CASSRGSDGEQYF	TGTGCCAGCTCACGTGGGAGTGATGGCGAGCAGTACTTC
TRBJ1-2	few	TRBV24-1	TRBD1	CATSEGQGAVGYTF	TGTGCCACCAGTGAAGGACAGGGCGCGGTTGGCTACACCTTC
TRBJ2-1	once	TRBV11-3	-	CASSLDPTYNEQFF	TGTGCCAGCAGCTTAGATCCTACGTACAATGAGCAGTTCTTC
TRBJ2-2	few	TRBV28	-	CASRGSGNTGELFF	TGTGCCAGCCGGGGTAGCGGGAACACCGGGGAGCTGTTTTTT
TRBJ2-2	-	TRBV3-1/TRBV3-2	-	CASSQTRTTPNTGELFF	TGTGCCAGCAGCCAAACGAGAACGACTCCGAACACCGGGGAGCTGTTTTTT
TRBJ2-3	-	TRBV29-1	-	CSALWGESDTQYF	TGCAGCGCCTTGTGGGGGGAATCTGATACGCAGTATTTT
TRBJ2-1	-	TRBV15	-	CATSRPYFNEQFF	TGTGCCACCAGCAGACCCTATTTCAATGAGCAGTTCTTC
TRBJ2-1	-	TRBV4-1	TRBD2	CASSQDRLAGKGSNEQFF	TGCGCCAGCAGCCAAGATAGGCTAGCGGGAAAAGGAAGCAATGAGCAGTTCTTC
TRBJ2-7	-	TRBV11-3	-	CASSFGPSSSREHHEQYF	TGTGCCAGCAGCTTCGGTCCTTCCTCATCAAGGGAGCACCACGAGCAGTACTTC
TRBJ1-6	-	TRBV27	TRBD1	CASSLDRDNSPLHF	TGTGCCAGCAGTCTCGACAGGGATAATTCACCCCTCCACTTT
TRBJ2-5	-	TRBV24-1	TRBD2	CATSEAGGEETQYF	TGTGCCACCAGTGAAGCGGGAGGGGAAGAGACCCAGTACTTC
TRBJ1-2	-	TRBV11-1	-	CASSLSTQRRGYTF	TGTGCCAGCAGCTTATCTACGCAGCGTCGTGGCTACACCTTC
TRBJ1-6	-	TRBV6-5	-	CASSYSPLLPLHF	TGTGCCAGCAGTTACTCCCCCCTATTGCCCCTCCACTTT
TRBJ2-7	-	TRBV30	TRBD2	CAWSSGRHEQYF	TGTGCCTGGAGTAGCGGGAGGCACGAGCAGTACTTC
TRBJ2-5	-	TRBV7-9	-	CASSLGPGGTQYF	TGTGCCAGCAGCTTAGGCCCTGGAGGGACCCAGTACTTC
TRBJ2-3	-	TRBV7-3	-	CASSLSLRGSGDTQYF	TGTGCCAGCAGCTTATCTCTCCGGGGGAGTGGAGATACGCAGTATTTT
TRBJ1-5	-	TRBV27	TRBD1	CASSFLRTGYNQPQHF	TGTGCCAGCAGTTTTTTAAGGACAGGTTACAATCAGCCCCAGCATTTT
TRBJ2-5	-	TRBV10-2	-	CASSEGGETQYF	TGCGCCAGCAGTGAAGGCGGCGAGACCCAGTACTTC
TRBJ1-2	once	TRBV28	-	CASREQGNYGYTF	TGTGCCAGCAGAGAACAGGGAAACTATGGCTACACCTTC
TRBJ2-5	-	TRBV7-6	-	CASSLQEEGTQYF	TGTGCCAGCAGCTTACAGGAGGAGGGGACCCAGTACTTC
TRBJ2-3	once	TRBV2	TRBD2	CASKKSPSGTNTDTQYF	TGTGCCAGCAAAAAATCCCCTAGCGGGACAAACACAGATACGCAGTATTTT
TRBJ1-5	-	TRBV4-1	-	CASSQESGQGRQPQHF	TGCGCCAGCAGCCAAGAGTCGGGGCAGGGGCGGCAGCCCCAGCATTTT
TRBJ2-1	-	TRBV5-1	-	CASSPQAGYNEQFF	TGCGCCAGCAGCCCTCAAGCGGGCTACAATGAGCAGTTCTTC
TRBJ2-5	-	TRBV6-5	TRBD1	CASRLGQARETQYF	TGTGCCAGCAGACTCGGACAGGCGCGGGAGACCCAGTACTTC
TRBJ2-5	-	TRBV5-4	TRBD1	CASSRDREGIGETQYF	TGTGCCAGCAGCCGGGACAGGGAGGGGATTGGAGAGACCCAGTACTTC
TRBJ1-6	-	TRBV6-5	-	CASTGGVNYNSPLHF	TGTGCCAGCACGGGAGGGGTTAACTATAATTCACCCCTCCACTTT
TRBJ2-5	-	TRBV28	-	CASSQGWKTQYF	TGTGCCAGCAGTCAGGGGTGGAAGACCCAGTACTTC
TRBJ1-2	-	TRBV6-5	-	CASSYSSGRYYGYTF	TGTGCCAGCAGTTACTCGAGCGGGAGGTACTATGGCTACACCTTC
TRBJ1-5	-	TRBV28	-	CASRLGRQPQHF	TGTGCCAGCAGACTCGGTCGCCAGCCCCAGCATTTT
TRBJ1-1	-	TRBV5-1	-	CASSFSPSKVNTEAFF	TGCGCCAGCAGCTTTTCCCCAAGCAAAGTGAACACTGAAGCTTTCTTT
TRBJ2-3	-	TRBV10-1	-	CASSERTSTDTQYF	TGCGCCAGCAGTGAGAGAACTAGCACAGATACGCAGTATTTT
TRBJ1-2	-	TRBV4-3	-	CASSSRRDGGYGYTF	TGCGCCAGCAGTAGTCGGAGGGATGGGGGGTACGGCTACACCTTC
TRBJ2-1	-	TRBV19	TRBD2	CASRNSGSIGEQFF	TGTGCCAGTAGGAATAGCGGGAGTATTGGTGAGCAGTTCTTC
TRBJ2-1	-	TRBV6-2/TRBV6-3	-	CASSYSTVPGFF	TGTGCCAGCAGTTACTCGACCGTTCCAGGGTTCTTC
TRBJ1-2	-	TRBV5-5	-	CASSPDTLWGYTF	TGTGCCAGCAGCCCGGACACCCTGTGGGGCTACACCTTC
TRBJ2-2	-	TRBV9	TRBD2	CASSVRERDGELFF	TGTGCCAGCAGCGTTAGGGAGCGGGACGGGGAGCTGTTTTTT
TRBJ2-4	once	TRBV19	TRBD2	CASSLERTSGPKNIQYF	TGTGCCAGTAGTCTCGAGAGGACTAGCGGTCCCAAAAACATTCAGTACTTC
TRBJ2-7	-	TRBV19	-	CASSIRQGKGEQYF	TGTGCCAGTAGTATCAGGCAGGGCAAGGGCGAGCAGTACTTC
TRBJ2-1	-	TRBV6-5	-	CASWQINEQFF	TGTGCCAGCTGGCAGATCAATGAGCAGTTCTTC
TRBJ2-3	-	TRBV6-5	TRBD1	CASRGGTGFTDTQYF	TGTGCCAGCCGAGGCGGGACAGGGTTCACAGATACGCAGTATTTT
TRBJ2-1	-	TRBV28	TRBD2	CASSKLAGAGGEQFF	TGTGCCAGCAGTAAACTAGCGGGGGCAGGGGGTGAGCAGTTCTTC
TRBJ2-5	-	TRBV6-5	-	CASSYSRGKTQYF	TGTGCCAGCAGTTACTCCCGGGGGAAGACCCAGTACTTC